The 8 T cell receptor beta chains given below trace back to one sample, sequenced in a study of blood T cell repertoires in COVID-19. The assay was immunoSEQ multiplex PCR, and TCRdb's table has in-frame clones only and misses some. The profile shows about 200,000 clones, around 84% of them singletons. Sequencing input: peripheral blood. The receptors shown here come from a man aged 50-60 years with acute or convalescent COVID-19.

The V and J genes are TRBV7-6 and TRBJ1-4; D might be TRBD1 (6 bases). The CDR3 runs to 15 residues. V gave up 1 base and J gave up 8 bases, with 14 bases separating them. Germline V gives CDR1 SGHVS, CDR2 FNYEAQ. CDR3 sequence (DNA): TGTGCCAGCAGCTTAGAAGACAGGCCCAACGAAAAACTGTTTTTT. Translation gives CASSLEDRPNEKLFF.

The V gene is TRBV5-5, the J gene TRBJ1-1, with D possibly TRBD1 on 5 matching bases. V lost 3 bases and J lost 5, with 14 bases in between. The CDR3 spans 14 residues. CDR1 is SGHKS and CDR2 is YYEKEE in the germline V gene (reference sequence). As DNA, the CDR3 is TGTGCCAGCAGCTCGAATGTCAGGGAAACTGAAGCTTTCTTT. Its protein is CASSSNVRETEAFF.

V and J are TRBV19 and TRBJ2-2, with a tentative D call TRBD2 (6 bases). This CDR3 contains 13 residues. Germline-derived CDR1 and CDR2 are LNHDA and SQIVND (reference sequence). The V end was cut by 7 bases, the J end by 6 bases, with 12 bases between. As DNA, the CDR3 is TGTGCCAGTAACTACGGCGGGGCCGGGGAGCTGTTTTTT. Translated: CASNYGGAGELFF.

The gene calls are TRBV10-2 and TRBJ2-7; D is unclear. Trimming shortened V by 6 bases and J by 2 bases, and 14 bases separated the two germline ends. The CDR3 totals 14 residues. CDR1 and CDR2 (germline): WSHSY, SAAADI. Here the CDR3 reads CASRGHGVPYEQYF. CDR3 DNA sequence: TGCGCCAGCAGGGGTCATGGAGTACCCTACGAGCAGTACTTC.

The chain uses TRBV6-6 and TRBJ2-7, with no clear D. V was cut by 7 bases and J by 2 bases, with 15 bases left in between. The germline V gene has CDR1 MNHNY and CDR2 SVGAGI (reference sequence). The CDR3 has 14 residues. The CDR3: CASTNPYPPYEQYF. The CDR3 DNA reads as TGTGCCAGCACCAACCCCTATCCTCCCTACGAGCAGTACTTC.

The chain couples TRBV30 to TRBJ1-4; D is ambiguous. The length of the CDR3 is 14 residues. Trimming cost V 3 bases and J 3 bases, with 11 bases left between them. Germline V CDR1 and CDR2: GTSNPN, SVGIG (reference sequence). The CDR3 here is CAWRMVDSNEKLFF. The DNA for the CDR3 is TGTGCCTGGAGGATGGTAGATTCTAATGAAAAACTGTTTTTT.

J is TRBJ1-1 and V is TRBV5-1; 9 bases line up with TRBD1. Germline CDR1 is SGHRS and CDR2 is YFSETQ. V lost 4 bases to trimming and J lost 1 base; unmatched junction nucleotides: 8. The CDR3 has 16 residues. The DNA of the CDR3 is TGCGCCAGCAGCCCGCTTGGGACAGGGTCGAACACTGAAGCTTTCTTT. Its translation is CASSPLGTGSNTEAFF.

This chain connects TRBV18 to TRBJ1-5; 7 nucleotides agree with TRBD1. The CDR3 contains 21 residues. Germline trimming cut 1 base from V and 2 bases from J; bases unmatched to any gene: 20. The germline gives CDR1 KGHSH, CDR2 LQKENI. This CDR3 reads CASSPLRLGQAQKGGNQPQHF. CDR3 sequence (DNA): TGTGCCAGCTCACCACTCCGCCTAGGACAGGCTCAAAAGGGGGGCAATCAGCCCCAGCATTTT.